One and the same sample provided the 25 T cell receptor beta chains below, sequenced in a study of T cell clones after liver transplantation (dated by TCRdb to about 2019). The library was made by the immunoSEQ multiplex PCR assay. TCRdb took this table from immuneACCESS and kept in-frame rearrangements with V and J called. Such tables lack part of the clones; where checked against another copy, unresolved V genes explain under half of the gap, and the rest is unexplained. The sample profile shows more than 95,000 clones; 90% of them were found once. The top ten hold approximately 0.84% of the sample. Sequenced material: CD4+ T cells from blood, taken 12 months after liver transplant. The receptors originated from a human patient who received a liver transplant. Following a transplant, a fraction of the T cells may be traceable to the graft donor.

This rearrangement joins TRBV6-1 to TRBJ2-7, with 7 bases aligning to TRBD1. Germline values: CDR1 MNHNS, CDR2 SASEGT. This CDR3 is built from 15 residues. Germline trimming cut 6 bases from V and 3 bases from J; bases unmatched to any gene: 11. The DNA for the CDR3 is TGTGCCAGCAGACTCAGGGGGTCCGGGGTCTACGAGCAGTACTTC. Its translation: CASRLRGSGVYEQYF.

This chain uses TRBV19 with TRBJ2-7, with TRBD1 as a possible D gene (5 bases). Germline CDR1 LNHDA, CDR2 SQIVND (reference sequence). The CDR3 covers 15 residues. Trimming pared 10 bases from V and 0 bases from J, leaving 19 bases between. The CDR3 nucleotides read TGTGCCACCGCCCTCGGGCAGGGAAACTCCTACGAGCAGTACTTC. Translation gives CATALGQGNSYEQYF. The whole variable domain, filled in from reference TRBV19 and TRBJ2-7, reads DGGITQSPKYLFRKEGQNVTLSCEQNLNHDAMYWYRQDPGQGLRLIYYSQIVNDFQKGDIAEGYSVSREKKESFPLTVTSAQKNPTAFYLCATALGQGNSYEQYFGPGTRLTVT.

This chain uses TRBV5-1 with TRBJ2-7; a weak D match, TRBD2 (6 bases). V was shortened by 0 bases and J by 6 bases, with 19 bases between the two germline ends. The CDR3 is 16 residues long. Germline V lookup: CDR1 SGHRS, CDR2 YFSETQ. CDR3 in DNA: TGCGCCAGCAGCTTGGGGAGGGTTGGGCTAGCTTCCGAGCAGTACTTC. This codes for CASSLGRVGLASEQYF.

The rearrangement links TRBV5-4 to TRBJ1-4; D gene uncertain. CDR3 size: 15 residues. Germline CDR1 SGHNT, CDR2 YYREEE (reference sequence). The ends were cut back, 0 bases at V and 4 bases at J, with 10 bases in the middle. The CDR3 bases are TGTGCCAGCAGCTTGGCCGGAGGGATTAATGAAAAACTGTTTTTT. Protein product: CASSLAGGINEKLFF.

Of note for this clone: Other DNA sequences in the same sample also yield this CDR3. The chain couples TRBV28 to TRBJ1-5; no clear D gene. V dropped 4 bases and J dropped 3 bases, with 4 bases sitting between them. Germline V gene lookup returns CDR1 MDHEN and CDR2 SYDVKM. The CDR3 has 12 amino acids. In DNA form, the CDR3 reads TGTGCCAGCAGTTCGATCAATCAGCCCCAGCATTTT. It is translated as CASSSINQPQHF.

The chain recombines TRBV7-2 with TRBJ2-3; 11 bases agree with TRBD1. V was clipped by 8 bases and J by 3 bases; unmatched bases: 4. CDR1 and CDR2 from the germline V gene are SGHTA and FQGNSA. This CDR3 spans 14 amino acids. The CDR3 DNA sequence: TGTGCCAGCCGGGACAGGGGGTTTACAGATACGCAGTATTTT. Its translation is CASRDRGFTDTQYF.

The chain combines TRBV11-2 with TRBJ2-7; 7 nucleotides agree with TRBD2. The CDR3 sequence is 14 residues long. V lost 5 bases to trimming and J lost 0 bases; unmatched junction nucleotides: 4. The germline CDR1 and CDR2 sequences are SGHAT and FQNNGV. Here the CDR3 reads CASSGRGNSYEQYF. The CDR3 bases are TGTGCCAGCAGCGGGCGGGGGAACTCCTACGAGCAGTACTTC.

V usage is TRBV5-1 and J usage is TRBJ2-7; 14 bases line up with TRBD2. This CDR3 is 13 amino acids long. The V gene's germline CDR1 is SGHRS and CDR2 YFSETQ. After removal of 3 bases from V and 11 bases from J, the junction contained 4 bases not matched to a gene. The CDR3 nucleotides are TGCGCCAGCAGCTCGGGACTAGCGGGAGAGGAGTACTTC. The encoded protein is CASSSGLAGEEYF.

V and J are TRBV19 and TRBJ2-3; TRBD1 aligns across 7 bases. V lost 6 bases, J lost 2 bases, and 5 bases stayed unmatched. Germline values: CDR1 LNHDA, CDR2 SQIVND (reference sequence). CDR3 length: 14 amino acids. CDR3 DNA sequence: TGTGCCAGTAGGGAACAGGGGACCACAGATACGCAGTATTTT. This gives the protein CASREQGTTDTQYF.

This clone came up once. The chain links TRBV18 to TRBJ1-1; weak D call: TRBD1 (5 bases). The germline V gene has CDR1 KGHSH and CDR2 LQKENI. The CDR3 length is 15 residues. The V end was cut by 2 bases, the J end by 4 bases, with 14 bases between. Here the CDR3 reads CASSPRRGLFTEAFF. As DNA, the CDR3 is TGTGCCAGCTCACCAAGGCGGGGGTTGTTCACTGAAGCTTTCTTT. The full variable domain, rest sourced from reference TRBV18 and TRBJ1-1, is NAGVMQNPRHLVRRRGQEARLRCSPMKGHSHVYWYRQLPEEGLKFMVYLQKENIIDESGMPKERFSAEFPKEGPSILRIQQVVRGDSAAYFCASSPRRGLFTEAFFGQGTRLTVV.

The V call is TRBV18, the J call TRBJ2-2; D gene unclear. Germline V CDR1 and CDR2: KGHSH, LQKENI. This CDR3 comprises 16 residues. Trimming pared 5 bases from V and 6 bases from J, leaving 19 bases between. For the CDR3, the DNA is TGTGCCAGCTCAACTGAAATACTAAGTTTCTCCGGGGAGCTGTTTTTT. This translates into CASSTEILSFSGELFF.

Only one count was recorded for this clone. The chain combines TRBV28 with TRBJ2-7; D gene unclear. Per the germline V gene, CDR1 is MDHEN and CDR2 is SYDVKM. The V gene lost 4 bases and the J gene lost 0 bases, with 10 bases spanning the gap. This CDR3 has 14 residues. The CDR3: CASSYGFSSYEQYF. CDR3 bases: TGTGCCAGCAGTTACGGATTCAGCTCCTACGAGCAGTACTTC.

V and J are TRBV2 and TRBJ1-5, with 9 bases fitting TRBD1. The germline CDR1 and CDR2 sequences are SNHLY and FYNNEI. The length of the CDR3 is 14 residues. With 3 bases clipped from V and 5 bases from J, the junction kept 2 bases outside the gene matches. The CDR3 DNA reads TGTGCCAGCAGTGATACAGGGGGCCATCAGCCCCAGCATTTT. This encodes CASSDTGGHQPQHF.

This sequence joins TRBV5-6 and TRBJ2-1, with 13 bases lining up with TRBD2. The germline gives CDR1 SGHDT, CDR2 YYEEEE. Losses at the gene ends were 5 bases for V and 4 bases for J; bases not matched to a gene: 6. This CDR3 is built from 16 residues. DNA of the CDR3: TGTGCCAGCAGTTTGAAACTAGCGGGAGGGTACAATGAGCAGTTCTTC. This translates into CASSLKLAGGYNEQFF.

The V gene is TRBV6-5, the J gene TRBJ2-7; D may be TRBD2 (7 bases). Per germline, CDR1 MNHEY and CDR2 SVGAGI. The CDR3 covers 14 residues. Trimming pared 8 bases from V and 4 bases from J, leaving 18 bases between. The CDR3 region is CASGGGPPLYEQYF. The CDR3 DNA sequence: TGTGCCAGCGGGGGGGGGCCCCCCCTTTACGAGCAGTACTTC.

J is TRBJ2-7 and V is TRBV11-3; the match to TRBD2 covers 7 bases. V shed 1 base and J 0 bases; nucleotides not matched to a gene: 0. The germline V gene encodes CDR1 SGHNT and CDR2 YENEEA. The CDR3 length is 14 residues. The CDR3 loop reads CASSLGGSSYEQYF. In DNA form, the CDR3 reads TGTGCCAGCAGCTTAGGCGGGAGCTCCTACGAGCAGTACTTC.

The genes are TRBV30 and TRBJ2-1; 8 nucleotides agree with TRBD2. The V and J ends lost 2 bases and 6 bases, in that order; junction bases with no gene match: 9. The CDR3 extends over 15 amino acids. Germline V gene data show CDR1 as GTSNPN and CDR2 as SVGIG (reference sequence). CDR3 DNA: TGTGCCTGGAGTCCAAAAAGCGGGAGAGTCAATGAGCAGTTCTTC. Translating it yields CAWSPKSGRVNEQFF. The whole variable domain, filled in from reference TRBV30 and TRBJ2-1, reads SQTIHQWPATLVQPVGSPLSLECTVEGTSNPNLYWYRQAAGRGLQLLFYSVGIGQISSEVPQNLSASRPQDRQFILSSKKLLLSDSGFYLCAWSPKSGRVNEQFFGPGTRLTVL.

V gene TRBV11-2 combines with J gene TRBJ1-1; D gene ambiguous. The CDR3 extends over 13 amino acids. Germline lookup yields CDR1 SGHAT and CDR2 FQNNGV. Trimming pared 2 bases from V and 2 bases from J, leaving 6 bases between. The CDR3 protein is CASSLKSNTEAFF. CDR3 nucleotides: TGTGCCAGCAGCTTAAAGTCCAACACTGAAGCTTTCTTT.

The sample holds a few counts of this clone. The rearrangement links TRBV27 to TRBJ2-7; perhaps TRBD2 as D (6 bases). The CDR3 consists of 14 residues. Trimming shortened V by 1 base and J by 3 bases, and 10 bases separated the two germline ends. CDR1 is MNHEY and CDR2 is SMNVEV in the germline V gene (reference sequence). CDR3 sequence (DNA): TGTGCCAGCAGTTTATTGTCCGGGGGCTACGAGCAGTACTTC. Encoded protein: CASSLLSGGYEQYF.

V gene TRBV29-1 combines with J gene TRBJ2-1; tentatively, D is TRBD2 (5 bases). CDR1 SQVTM and CDR2 ANQGSEA come from the germline V gene. Trimming left V 5 bases short and J 7 bases short, with 15 bases between. This CDR3 has 13 amino acids. The CDR3 coding sequence is TGCAGCGTTCTTGGTCGAGCGGTTAATGAGCAGTTCTTC. This encodes CSVLGRAVNEQFF.

The rearrangement links TRBV10-3 to TRBJ2-5; D not resolved. The germline V gene encodes CDR1 ENHRY and CDR2 SYGVKD. V was pared by 0 bases and J by 5 bases, with 1 base between. This CDR3 has 11 residues. DNA of the CDR3: TGTGCCATCAGTGAGTCTGAGACCCAGTACTTC. Its translation: CAISESETQYF.

The chain employs TRBV19 and TRBJ1-5, with no clear D. V was trimmed by 1 base and J by 0 bases, leaving 10 bases between them. Per germline, CDR1 LNHDA and CDR2 SQIVND (reference sequence). There are 16 residues in the CDR3. This CDR3 is CASSIGDTHSNQPQHF. CDR3 nucleotide sequence: TGTGCCAGTAGTATAGGGGATACACATAGCAATCAGCCCCAGCATTTT.

The V call is TRBV5-5, the J call TRBJ1-4, with unresolved D. The CDR3 consists of 16 residues. V shed 3 bases and J shed 4 bases, with 16 bases lying between them. CDR1 is SGHKS, CDR2 YYEKEE, per germline (reference sequence). CDR3 sequence: CASSSAPRQFNEKLFF. CDR3 sequence (DNA): TGTGCCAGCAGCTCGGCTCCCAGACAATTTAATGAAAAACTGTTTTTT.

V and J are TRBV6-1 and TRBJ1-3; weak D call: TRBD1 (6 bases). This CDR3 comprises 14 residues. CDR1 MNHNS and CDR2 SASEGT come from the germline V gene. Trimming pared 8 bases from V and 0 bases from J, leaving 11 bases between. CDR3 DNA sequence: TGTGCCAGCGTTAACAGGGTCTCTGGAAACACCATATATTTT. Translation gives CASVNRVSGNTIYF.

The chain couples TRBV19 to TRBJ1-5; D might be TRBD1 (6 bases). Germline assignment: CDR1 LNHDA and CDR2 SQIVND (reference sequence). The CDR3 has 14 amino acids. The V end lost 1 base, the J end lost 7 bases, and 11 bases lay between the germline ends. CDR3 in amino acids: CASSIAGAGQPQHF. The CDR3 bases are TGTGCCAGTAGTATAGCGGGGGCGGGGCAGCCCCAGCATTTT.